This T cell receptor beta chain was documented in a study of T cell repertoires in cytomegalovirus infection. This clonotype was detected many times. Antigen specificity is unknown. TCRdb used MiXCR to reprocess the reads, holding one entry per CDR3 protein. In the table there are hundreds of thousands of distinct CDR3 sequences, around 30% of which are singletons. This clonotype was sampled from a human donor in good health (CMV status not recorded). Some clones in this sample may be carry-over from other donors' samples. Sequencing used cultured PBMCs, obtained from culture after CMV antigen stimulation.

The CDR3 protein is CASRSGSGEKLFF. CDR3 DNA: TGTGCCAGCAGGTCGGGTAGTGGGGAAAAACTGTTTTTT. V usage is TRBV7-2 and J usage is TRBJ1-4, with D unresolved. CDR3 length: 13 residues. The germline CDR1 and CDR2 sequences are SGHTA and FQGNSA. The V end lost 6 bases, the J end lost 8 bases, and 13 bases lay between the germline ends.